The sequence of this T cell receptor beta chain was determined in a study of vaccination effects on CD4 cells after COVID-19. General study results and limits: Cross-reaction with common cold coronaviruses was seen in only 1 of 255 vaccine-induced clones from healthy vaccinees.

Antigen-specific CD4+ T cell clonotypes were called by their expansion after viral peptide-pool culture in ViraFEST. It was after around eleven days of culture that CD4+ T cells were isolated. Neither prior SARS-CoV-2 infection nor positive nucleocapsid antibodies were present in the vaccine recipients. Half-medium replacement with IL-2 medium occurred on days 3 and 7. V lost 3 bases, J lost 1 base, and 13 bases lay in between. The CDR3 length is 15 residues. Germline CDR1 is SGHRS and CDR2 is YFSETQ. Remarks on this clone: Its antigen is as yet unknown.

Repertoires were generated with immunoSEQ multiplex PCR, while TCRdb's copy carries only in-frame clones and drops some. Here the sample spans 25,000 to 30,000 clones, roughly 73% being singletons. This TCR derives from a human donor who received a COVID-19 vaccine. The sequencing here drew on CD4+ T cells from PBMCs cultured with HCoV-NL63 spike peptides, taken before COVID-19 vaccination. The chain has TRBV5-1 and TRBJ1-1, with D maybe TRBD1 (5 bases). CDR3 loop: CASSSAVGGNTEAFF. The CDR3 DNA sequence: TGCGCCAGCAGCTCAGCGGTGGGGGGGAACACTGAAGCTTTCTTT.